One T cell receptor beta chain is described in this entry. Antigen unknown. The data were taken from a study of cytomegalovirus exposure and HLA in healthy donors. Overall study results and limits: Later, an analysis found that TCR clusters from the first cohort tended to co-occur in the roughly 120 validation repertoires. It was reportedly the case that the classifier diagnosed cytomegalovirus status with high specificity and sensitivity.

Measured with immunoSEQ multiplex PCR; TCRdb has only the in-frame clones, and not every one. The sample holds 220,000 or so clones, approximately 80% seen once. After removal of 2 bases from V and 4 bases from J, the junction contained 10 bases not matched to a gene. Looked up from germline, CDR1 is KGHSH and CDR2 is LQKENI. The CDR3 contains 16 residues. The chain recombines TRBV18 with TRBJ1-2, with 7 bases aligning to TRBD1. The source of this sequence is a woman younger than 45 in good health and CMV-seropositive. Sequenced sample: PBMCs. Here the CDR3 DNA reads TGTGCCAGCTCACCAGAGGGGACAGCGATTTTCTATGGCTACACCTTC. Translated, it gives CASSPEGTAIFYGYTF.